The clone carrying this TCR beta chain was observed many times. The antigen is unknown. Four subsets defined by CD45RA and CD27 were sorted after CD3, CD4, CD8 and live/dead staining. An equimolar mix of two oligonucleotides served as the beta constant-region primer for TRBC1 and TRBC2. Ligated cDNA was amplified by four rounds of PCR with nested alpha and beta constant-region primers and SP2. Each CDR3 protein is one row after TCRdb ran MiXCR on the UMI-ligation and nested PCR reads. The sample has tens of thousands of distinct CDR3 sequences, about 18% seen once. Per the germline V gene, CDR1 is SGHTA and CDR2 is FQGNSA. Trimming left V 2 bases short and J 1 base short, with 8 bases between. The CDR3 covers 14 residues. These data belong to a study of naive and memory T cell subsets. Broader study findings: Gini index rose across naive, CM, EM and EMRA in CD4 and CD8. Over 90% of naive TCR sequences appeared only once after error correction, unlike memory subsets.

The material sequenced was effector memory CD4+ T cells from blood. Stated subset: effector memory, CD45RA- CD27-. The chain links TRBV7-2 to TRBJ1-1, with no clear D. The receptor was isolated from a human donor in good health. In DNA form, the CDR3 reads TGTGCCAGCAGCTTATGGGCGGGGAACACTGAAGCTTTCTTT. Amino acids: CASSLWAGNTEAFF. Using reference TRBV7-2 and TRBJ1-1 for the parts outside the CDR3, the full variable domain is GAGVSQSPSNKVTEKGKDVELRCDPISGHTALYWYRQSLGQGLEFLIYFQGNSAPDKSGLPSDRFSAERTGGSVSTLTIQRTQQEDSAVYLCASSLWAGNTEAFFGQGTRLTVV.